The clone carrying this T cell receptor (beta chain) was recorded a few times. The antigen is unknown. The junction had 4 bases not matched to a gene; V was cut back by 4 bases and J by 7 bases. Per germline, CDR1 LNHDA and CDR2 SQIVND (reference sequence). This CDR3 comprises 15 residues. The data are from a study of shared clonotypes between healthy human individuals. Libraries were prepared by immunoSEQ multiplex PCR; TCRdb keeps only in-frame clonotypes and omits some of them. The table lists 400,000 to 600,000 clones, about four fifths of them singletons. Study-level points and caveats: Tissue TCR repertoires likely differ from these blood-only repertoires.

Input material: PBMCs. The rearrangement joins TRBV19 to TRBJ2-1, with TRBD2 identical over 13 bases. The clonotype originates from a woman between 35 and 50 years old in good health. Some clones in this sample may be carry-over from other donors' samples. CDR3 in DNA: TGTGCCAGTAGTACAGGGACTAGCGGGATGAATGAGCAGTTCTTC. Translating it yields CASSTGTSGMNEQFF. Filled out from reference TRBV19 and TRBJ2-1, the complete variable domain reads DGGITQSPKYLFRKEGQNVTLSCEQNLNHDAMYWYRQDPGQGLRLIYYSQIVNDFQKGDIAEGYSVSREKKESFPLTVTSAQKNPTAFYLCASSTGTSGMNEQFFGPGTRLTVL.